The T cell receptor (beta chain) under discussion was sequenced for a study of T cells in localized non-small cell lung cancer. With respect to this clone: The antigen remains unidentified.

Clones were sequenced by immunoSEQ multiplex PCR, and TCRdb holds only the in-frame ones, with some missing. The repertoire holds around 70,000 clones, with roughly nine tenths as singletons. CDR3 size: 13 residues. V was cut by 1 base and J by 11 bases, with 11 bases left in between. CDR1 and CDR2 (germline): PRHDT, FYEKMQ (reference sequence). Study observations and caveats: T cell clonality was highest in uninvolved adjacent lung, above tumor. Researchers found a median approximately 57 of the top 100 tumor clones in adjacent lung. Only one tumor region went through sequencing, so heterogeneity may still be there. Elevated circulating T cell density in blood was associated with longer overall survival.

The source was peripheral blood, collected before any cancer treatment. The V call is TRBV13, the J call TRBJ1-4; no definite D call. This TCR derives from a male donor aged 60 or older with stage III squamous cell lung carcinoma. The CDR3 here is CASSLDPAEKLFF. The CDR3 DNA sequence: TGTGCCAGCAGCTTAGATCCGGCGGAGAAACTGTTTTTT.